This T cell receptor beta chain was sequenced for a study of blood T cell repertoires in COVID-19. At the level of the study: Whether acute or convalescent, the COVID-19 samples came from the United States, Italy and Spain. PBMCs, B-cell-depleted T cells, or T cells provided the cDNA or gDNA that made up the material.

As processed by the authors: By means of reference gene primer amplification, nucleated cell counts were estimated. Sequencing was performed with immunoSEQ multiplex PCR; in TCRdb, only in-frame clones are kept and a portion is missing. Clonal size and the V and J genes are those of that table, whereas D and trimming came from the DNA. The table has over 200,000 clones, about 90% seen once. Trimming pared 6 bases from V and 2 bases from J, leaving 8 bases between. Germline CDR1 LNHDA, CDR2 SQIVND (reference sequence). The CDR3 loop spans 13 amino acids. Sequenced: peripheral blood. The V and J genes are TRBV19 and TRBJ1-5, with a tentative D call TRBD1 (6 bases). The TCR sequence derives from a woman aged 55-70 years with acute or convalescent COVID-19. The CDR3 loop is CASSRQGNQPQHF. Here the CDR3 DNA reads TGTGCCAGTAGCCGACAGGGCAATCAGCCCCAGCATTTT.